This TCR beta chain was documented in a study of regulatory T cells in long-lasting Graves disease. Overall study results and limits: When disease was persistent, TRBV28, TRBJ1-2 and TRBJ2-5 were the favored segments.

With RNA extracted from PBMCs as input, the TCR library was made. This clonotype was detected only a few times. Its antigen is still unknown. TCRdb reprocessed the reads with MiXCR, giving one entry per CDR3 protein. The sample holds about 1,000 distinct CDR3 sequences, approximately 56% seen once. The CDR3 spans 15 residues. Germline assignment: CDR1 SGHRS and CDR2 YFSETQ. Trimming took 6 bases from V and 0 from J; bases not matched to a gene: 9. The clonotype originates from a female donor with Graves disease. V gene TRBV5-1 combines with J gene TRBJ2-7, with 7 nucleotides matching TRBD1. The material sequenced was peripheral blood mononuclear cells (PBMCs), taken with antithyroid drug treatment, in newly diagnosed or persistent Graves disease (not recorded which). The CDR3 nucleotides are TGCGCCAGCACCACAGGGGACAGCCTCTCCTACGAGCAGTACTTC. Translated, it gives CASTTGDSLSYEQYF.